This T cell receptor (beta chain) came from a study of shared clonotypes between healthy human individuals. The run depth of the assay was deep. Assay used: immunoSEQ multiplex PCR; TCRdb lists only in-frame clones, some missing. The repertoire holds around 2.5 million clones, with 90% to 95% as singletons. Study-wide points: In a handful of donors, around 4.8% of naive CD4 clonotypes appeared in common.

The CDR3 is 19 amino acids. Germline V gene sequence: CDR1 SGHRS, CDR2 YFSETQ. The V gene lost 1 base and the J gene lost 2 bases, with 23 bases spanning the gap. Points on this clone: Its cognate antigen is unknown.

Source material: naive CD4+ T cells from PBMCs. The subset denotes: CD45RA+ positively selected. The chain joins TRBV5-1 to TRBJ2-3, with D perhaps TRBD1 (6 bases). The TCR was taken from a man between 18 and 35 years old in good health. Some clones in this sample may be carry-over from other donors' samples. CDR3 coding DNA: TGCGCCAGCAGCTTGTTTTCCGGTCCGGACAGCGGTTACACAGATACGCAGTATTTT. This translates into CASSLFSGPDSGYTDTQYF.